Below are 24 T cell receptor beta chains sequenced from a single sample in a study of T cells after yellow fever vaccination. TCRdb processed the 5' RACE reads anew with MiXCR; each CDR3 protein has one entry. Of about 240,000 distinct CDR3 sequences listed, roughly 7.2% are singletons. The sequencing here drew on CD4+ T cells sorted from PBMCs, taken 15 days after the yellow fever booster vaccination. The origin of the receptors is a man in his thirties or forties who received the YFV17D yellow fever vaccine.

In its sample, this clonotype was seen many times. CDR3 DNA: TGTGCCAGCAGGAGTGGGGGAGTGGCCGAGCAGTACTTC. This encodes CASRSGGVAEQYF. V and J are TRBV28 and TRBJ2-7; D tentatively reads TRBD1 or TRBD2 (5 bases each). Germline V lookup: CDR1 MDHEN, CDR2 SYDVKM. The V end lost 6 bases, the J end lost 6 bases, and 15 bases lay between the germline ends. The CDR3 sequence is 13 residues long. Complete variable domain (other parts from reference TRBV28 and TRBJ2-7): DVKVTQSSRYLVKRTGEKVFLECVQDMDHENMFWYRQDPGLGLRLIYFSYDVKMKEKGDIPEGYSVSREKKERFSLILESASTNQTSMYLCASRSGGVAEQYFGPGTRLTVT.

Here the CDR3 DNA reads TGCAGTGCTTTTGAGGAGGGTTCCTTCTTGACCGGGGAGCTGTTTTTT. It encodes CSAFEEGSFLTGELFF. The rearrangement uses TRBV20-1 and TRBJ2-2, with D perhaps TRBD2 (6 bases). Looked up from germline, CDR1 is DFQATT and CDR2 is SNEGSKA (reference sequence). This CDR3 is 16 amino acids long. The ends were cut back, 5 bases at V and 5 bases at J, with 21 bases in the middle.

CDR3: CASSPSQAIQETQYF. CDR3 coding DNA: TGTGCCAGCTCACCAAGTCAGGCCATACAAGAGACCCAGTACTTC. The chain has TRBV18 and TRBJ2-5; D unresolved. The CDR3 covers 15 residues. The V gene lost 2 bases and the J gene lost 2 bases, with 12 bases spanning the gap. Germline V gene sequence: CDR1 KGHSH, CDR2 LQKENI.

The sample holds a few counts of this clonotype. The chain links TRBV12-3 or TRBV12-4 to TRBJ2-2; D not certain. The V gene lost 2 bases and the J gene lost 6 bases, with 7 bases spanning the gap. This CDR3 has 13 amino acids. The CDR3, as DNA: TGTGCCAGCAGTTTAAACCAGGCCGGGGAGCTGTTTTTT. This codes for CASSLNQAGELFF.

This clonotype was seen more than once but under ten times. This chain connects TRBV5-5 to TRBJ2-5, with a weak D call TRBD1 (8 bases). From germline, CDR1 is SGHKS and CDR2 YYEKEE (reference sequence). The V end was cut by 2 bases, the J end by 5 bases, with 13 bases between. This CDR3 has 14 residues. The CDR3 DNA reads as TGTGCCAGCAGCTTCGACAGGGGAGGGGAGACCCAGTACTTC. It is translated as CASSFDRGGETQYF.

The chain joins TRBV7-2 to TRBJ2-7; TRBD1 matches at 10 bases. This CDR3 spans 16 amino acids. Germline assignment: CDR1 SGHTA and CDR2 FQGNSA. Trimming took 1 base from V and 6 from J; bases not matched to a gene: 9. The CDR3 sequence: CASSLVTGQGIGEQYF. The CDR3 region has the DNA TGTGCCAGCAGCTTAGTAACGGGACAGGGGATAGGCGAGCAGTACTTC. The full variable domain, its missing parts supplied by reference TRBV7-2 and TRBJ2-7, is GAGVSQSPSNKVTEKGKDVELRCDPISGHTALYWYRQSLGQGLEFLIYFQGNSAPDKSGLPSDRFSAERTGGSVSTLTIQRTQQEDSAVYLCASSLVTGQGIGEQYFGPGTRLTVT.

This clonotype was observed a few times. This chain joins TRBV20-1 and TRBJ2-7, with TRBD1 matching over 11 bases. The CDR3 contains 14 residues. Germline lookup yields CDR1 DFQATT and CDR2 SNEGSKA (reference sequence). With V trimmed by 6 bases and J by 4 bases, 8 bases remained unmatched. The CDR3 region is CSARGQGAGYEQYF. The CDR3 nucleotides are TGCAGTGCCCGCGGACAGGGGGCTGGTTACGAGCAGTACTTC.

The chain employs TRBV12-3 or TRBV12-4 and TRBJ2-5, with 10 bases fitting TRBD1. The trim removed 4 bases at V and 3 bases at J, leaving 2 bases unmatched. The CDR3 is 14 residues long. The CDR3 here is CASSWTGGKETQYF. In nucleotides, the CDR3 is TGTGCCAGCAGTTGGACAGGGGGAAAAGAGACCCAGTACTTC.

In this sample, this clonotype turned up a few times. V and J are TRBV7-3 and TRBJ2-1, with D perhaps matching TRBD2 (5 bases). Trimming stripped 4 bases from V and 6 bases from J, with 16 bases between. The CDR3 is 15 amino acids. Germline V gene data show CDR1 as SGHTA and CDR2 as FQGTGA. The CDR3 region is CASSSSPDSFNEQFF. Here the CDR3 DNA reads TGTGCCAGCAGCTCATCCCCGGACTCGTTCAATGAGCAGTTCTTC.

V usage is TRBV11-2 and J usage is TRBJ2-7, with D uncertain. Germline values: CDR1 SGHAT, CDR2 FQNNGV. The CDR3 extends over 12 amino acids. V was shortened by 2 bases and J by 7 bases, with 9 bases between the two germline ends. This CDR3 is CASSLLGTEQYF. The CDR3 DNA sequence: TGTGCCAGCAGCTTATTGGGCACGGAGCAGTACTTC.

This clonotype came up once. A much larger clone lies one base from this, so it may be a read error. Since no conserved phenylalanine or tryptophan closes the CDR3, a read error is the likely cause. The chain combines TRBV7-9 with TRBJ2-7; D assignment may be TRBD1 or TRBD2 (5 bases each). Germline lookup yields CDR1 SEHNR and CDR2 FQNEAQ (reference sequence). V lost 1 base and J 6 bases, leaving 13 bases between the germline ends. This CDR3 comprises 14 residues. CDR3: CASSLGDVGGEQYY. The CDR3 coding sequence is TGTGCCAGCAGCTTAGGGGACGTCGGAGGCGAGCAGTACTAC.

The rearrangement links TRBV7-9 to TRBJ1-2, with no clear D. This CDR3 has 13 amino acids. V lost 7 bases and J lost 7, with 16 bases in between. Germline lookup yields CDR1 SEHNR and CDR2 FQNEAQ (reference sequence). CDR3 sequence (DNA): TGTGCCAGCACCAATGAGGCAGAGCTTGGCTACACCTTC. Amino acid sequence: CASTNEAELGYTF.

This clonotype was found a few times. V is TRBV7-2 and J is TRBJ2-7; TRBD1 is a possible D gene (5 bases). The CDR3 length is 15 residues. The germline V gene encodes CDR1 SGHTA and CDR2 FQGNSA. The V and J ends lost 1 base and 2 bases respectively, with 12 bases between them. The CDR3 nucleotides are TGTGCCAGCAGCTTAGGGGCAGGGTCGCCCTACGAGCAGTACTTC. This encodes CASSLGAGSPYEQYF.

The chain carries TRBV5-1 and TRBJ2-5, with 7 bases that match TRBD2. V dropped 0 bases and J dropped 4; count of bases not matched to a gene: 9. Per germline, CDR1 SGHRS and CDR2 YFSETQ. This CDR3 is 16 amino acids long. The CDR3 protein is CASSLDSRENGETQYF. The DNA for the CDR3 is TGCGCCAGCAGCTTGGATTCGCGGGAGAACGGAGAGACCCAGTACTTC.

This clonotype was recorded at least ten times. V is TRBV7-3 and J is TRBJ2-3; no definite D call. CDR1 and CDR2 (germline): SGHTA, FQGTGA. CDR3 length: 16 residues. V gave up 5 bases and J gave up 1 base, with 16 bases separating them. CDR3 nucleotides: TGTGCCAGCAGCATGACTGGGTCCTATCGCACAGATACGCAGTATTTT. It is translated as CASSMTGSYRTDTQYF.

The V call is TRBV12-3 or TRBV12-4, the J call TRBJ2-5; unclear D gene. This CDR3 has 14 amino acids. With 6 bases removed from V and 1 base from J, the gap between germline ends came to 12 bases. The CDR3 DNA sequence: TGTGCCAGCAGCCCACGACCGGTCCAAGAGACCCAGTACTTC. Protein sequence: CASSPRPVQETQYF.

This clonotype was counted many times. The chain is built from TRBV7-8 and TRBJ2-7; 8 positions match TRBD2. The CDR3 is made up of 15 amino acids. Germline V gene sequence: CDR1 SGHVS, CDR2 FQNEAQ. Trimming removed 2 bases from V and 4 bases from J; junction bases left unmatched: 7. In DNA, the CDR3 is TGTGCCAGCAGCTTACGGGCCGGGACTAGTTACGAGCAGTACTTC. Its translation: CASSLRAGTSYEQYF.

This clonotype has just a few counts. V gene TRBV27 combines with J gene TRBJ2-7; D unclear. V lost 6 bases to trimming and J lost 0 bases, with 18 bases between them. CDR1 is MNHEY, CDR2 SMNVEV, per germline (reference sequence). This CDR3 has 16 residues. The CDR3 loop is CASRSVPPTSSYEQYF. CDR3 DNA: TGTGCCAGCAGGAGTGTACCGCCCACAAGCTCCTACGAGCAGTACTTC.

The sample holds a few counts of this clonotype. V is TRBV20-1 and J is TRBJ2-7; 7 nucleotides align to TRBD1. This CDR3 has 13 amino acids. Germline lookup yields CDR1 DFQATT and CDR2 SNEGSKA (reference sequence). Trimming cost V 4 bases and J 5 bases; bases outside gene matches: 8. The DNA of the CDR3 is TGCAGTGCTACGGGACAGTGGGAGAACGAGCAGTACTTC. Residues: CSATGQWENEQYF.

This clonotype was observed a few times. The CDR3 DNA follows: TGTGCCAGCAGCTCCAGGGGAGGGGGCGTTAGCAATCAGCCCCAGCATTTT. This codes for CASSSRGGGVSNQPQHF. The chain recombines TRBV7-2 with TRBJ1-5; 7 bases map to TRBD1. The CDR3 has 17 amino acids. Looked up from germline, CDR1 is SGHTA and CDR2 is FQGNSA. V gave up 4 bases and J gave up 0 bases; unmatched junction bases: 9.

The chain joins TRBV5-4 to TRBJ2-7, with 7 nucleotides matching TRBD1. The junction had 14 bases not matched to a gene; V was cut back by 7 bases and J by 4 bases. Germline values: CDR1 SGHNT, CDR2 YYREEE (reference sequence). This CDR3 is built from 15 residues. CDR3 sequence reads: CASSPPGQMIYEQYF. In DNA, the CDR3 is TGTGCCAGCTCGCCCCCGGGACAGATGATATACGAGCAGTACTTC.

This clonotype was seen more than once but under ten times. V gene TRBV6-2 or TRBV6-3 combines with J gene TRBJ2-3; no clear D gene. The length of the CDR3 is 16 residues. V was clipped by 2 bases and J by 0 bases, with 12 bases between them. Germline V lookup: CDR1 MNHEY, CDR2 SVGEGT. The CDR3 bases are TGTGCCAGCAGTTACAAGGCGGCCTCTAGCACAGATACGCAGTATTTT. As protein: CASSYKAASSTDTQYF.

This clonotype has a handful of counts. The V call is TRBV2, the J call TRBJ1-1; no clear D gene. V gave up 6 bases and J gave up 4 bases, with 3 bases separating them. CDR3 length: 10 residues. Germline lookup yields CDR1 SNHLY and CDR2 FYNNEI. CDR3 DNA: TGTGCCAGCAGGGGCACTGAAGCTTTCTTT. It yields the protein CASRGTEAFF.

This clonotype was recorded at least ten times. This chain uses TRBV5-1 with TRBJ1-1, with D unclear. Germline CDR1 SGHRS, CDR2 YFSETQ. The germline V and J ends were trimmed by 6 bases and 1 base, with 16 bases remaining between them. The CDR3 loop spans 15 amino acids. The CDR3 DNA reads TGCGCCAGCAATGGGTTATTCGGGGAGAACACTGAAGCTTTCTTT. It specifies CASNGLFGENTEAFF.